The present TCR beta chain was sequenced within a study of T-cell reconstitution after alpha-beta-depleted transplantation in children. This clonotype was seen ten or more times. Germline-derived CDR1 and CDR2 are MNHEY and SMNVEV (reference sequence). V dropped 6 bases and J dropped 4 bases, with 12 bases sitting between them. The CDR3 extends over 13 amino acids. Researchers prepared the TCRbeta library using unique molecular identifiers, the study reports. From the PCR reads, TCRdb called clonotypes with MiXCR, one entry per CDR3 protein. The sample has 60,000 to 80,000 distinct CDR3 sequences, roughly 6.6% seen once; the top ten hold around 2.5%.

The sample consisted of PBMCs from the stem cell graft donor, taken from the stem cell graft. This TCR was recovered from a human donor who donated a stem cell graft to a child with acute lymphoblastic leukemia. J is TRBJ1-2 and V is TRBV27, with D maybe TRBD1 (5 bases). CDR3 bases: TGTGCCAGCAGCCCTGACAGTGCCTATGGCTACACCTTC. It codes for CASSPDSAYGYTF.